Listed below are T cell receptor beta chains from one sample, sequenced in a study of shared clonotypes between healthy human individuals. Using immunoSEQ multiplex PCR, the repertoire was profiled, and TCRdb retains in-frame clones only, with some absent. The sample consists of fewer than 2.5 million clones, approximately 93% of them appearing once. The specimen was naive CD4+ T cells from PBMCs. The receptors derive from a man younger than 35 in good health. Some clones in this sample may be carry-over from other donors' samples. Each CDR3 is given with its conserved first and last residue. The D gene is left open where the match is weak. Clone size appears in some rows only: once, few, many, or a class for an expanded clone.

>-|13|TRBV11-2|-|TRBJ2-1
CASSLATLGEQFF
TGTGCCAGCAGCTTAGCGACGTTGGGTGAGCAGTTCTTC
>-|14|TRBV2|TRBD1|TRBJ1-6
CASSLQGAGSPLHF
TGTGCCAGCAGTTTACAGGGGGCTGGATCCCCCCTCCACTTT
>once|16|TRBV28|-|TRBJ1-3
CASSPTALSSGNTIYF
TGTGCCAGCAGCCCCACAGCTCTGAGCTCTGGAAACACCATATATTTT
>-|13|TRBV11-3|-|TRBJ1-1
CASSSHPTTEAFF
TGTGCCAGCAGCTCACACCCGACCACTGAAGCTTTCTTT
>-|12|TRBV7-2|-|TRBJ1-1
CASSLGDSAAFF
TGTGCCAGCAGCTTAGGGGACTCGGCAGCTTTCTTT
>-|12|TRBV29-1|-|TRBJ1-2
CSVERYNYGYTF
TGCAGCGTTGAACGGTATAACTATGGCTACACCTTC
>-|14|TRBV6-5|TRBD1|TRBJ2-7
CASAAGGAEYEQYF
TGTGCCAGCGCTGCAGGGGGCGCAGAGTACGAGCAGTACTTC
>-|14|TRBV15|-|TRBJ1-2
CATSRDLGEGGYTF
TGTGCCACCAGCAGAGATCTAGGGGAAGGCGGCTACACCTTC
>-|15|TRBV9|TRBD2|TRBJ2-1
CASSGGTSAYNEQFF
TGTGCCAGCAGCGGAGGGACTAGCGCCTACAATGAGCAGTTCTTC
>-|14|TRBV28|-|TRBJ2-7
CASSLGWDNYEQYF
TGTGCCAGCAGTTTAGGTTGGGACAACTACGAGCAGTACTTC
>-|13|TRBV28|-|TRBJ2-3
CASSSQGTDTQYF
TGTGCCAGCAGTTCCCAAGGGACAGATACGCAGTATTTT
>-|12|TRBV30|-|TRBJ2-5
CAWSSSEETQYF
TGTGCCTGGAGTTCCTCTGAAGAGACCCAGTACTTC
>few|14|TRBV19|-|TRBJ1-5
CASRVSGRNQPQHF
TGTGCCAGTAGAGTTAGTGGGCGCAATCAGCCCCAGCATTTT
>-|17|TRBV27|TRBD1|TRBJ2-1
CASSWGLQGAASDEQFF
TGTGCCAGCAGCTGGGGGTTGCAGGGGGCGGCGTCGGATGAGCAGTTCTTC
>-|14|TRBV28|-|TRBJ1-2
CASYTSTGTDGYTF
TGTGCCAGCTACACTTCGACCGGGACGGATGGCTACACCTTC
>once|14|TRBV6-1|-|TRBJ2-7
CASSEAPGLPEQYF
TGTGCCAGCAGTGAAGCCCCAGGGCTACCCGAGCAGTACTTC
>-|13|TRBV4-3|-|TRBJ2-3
CASSQEGADTQYF
TGCGCCAGCAGCCAAGAGGGGGCAGATACGCAGTATTTT
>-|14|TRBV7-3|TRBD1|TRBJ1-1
CASSLTTGVTEAFF
TGTGCCAGCAGCTTAACTACAGGGGTCACTGAAGCTTTCTTT
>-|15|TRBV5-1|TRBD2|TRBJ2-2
CASSLSGRSSGELFF
TGCGCCAGCAGCTTGAGCGGGAGATCGTCCGGGGAGCTGTTTTTT
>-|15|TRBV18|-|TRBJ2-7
CASSPPLPAPYEQYF
TGTGCCAGCTCACCACCGCTTCCGGCTCCCTACGAGCAGTACTTC
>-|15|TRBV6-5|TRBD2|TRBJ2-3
CASRGAGGSADTQYF
TGTGCCAGCAGGGGAGCGGGAGGTAGCGCAGATACGCAGTATTTT
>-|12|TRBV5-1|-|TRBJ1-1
CASSLTTSEAFF
TGCGCCAGCAGCTTAACGACATCTGAAGCTTTCTTT
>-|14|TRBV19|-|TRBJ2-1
CASSISAAYNEQFF
TGTGCCAGTAGTATCTCAGCGGCCTACAATGAGCAGTTCTTC
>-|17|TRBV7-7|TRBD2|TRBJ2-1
CASSPGTSGRGWLEQFF
TGTGCCAGCAGCCCCGGGACTAGCGGGAGAGGGTGGCTTGAGCAGTTCTTC
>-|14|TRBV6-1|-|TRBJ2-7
CASRLAGFFYEQYF
TGTGCCAGCAGGCTCGCCGGGTTCTTCTACGAGCAGTACTTC
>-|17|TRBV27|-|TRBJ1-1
CASSLIEGRPMNTEAFF
TGTGCCAGCAGTTTAATAGAGGGACGGCCCATGAACACTGAAGCTTTCTTT
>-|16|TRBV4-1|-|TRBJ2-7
CASSRLGSGANYEQYF
TGCGCCAGCAGCCGGCTCGGGTCAGGAGCAAATTACGAGCAGTACTTC
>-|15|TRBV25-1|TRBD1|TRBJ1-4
CASSDPQGSNEKLFF
TGTGCCAGCAGCGATCCACAGGGGAGTAATGAAAAACTGTTTTTT
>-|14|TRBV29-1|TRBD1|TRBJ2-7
CSVRPTGALYEQYF
TGCAGCGTCCGACCAACAGGGGCCCTCTACGAGCAGTACTTC
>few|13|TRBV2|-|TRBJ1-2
CASSVAAPYGYTF
TGTGCCAGCAGTGTCGCAGCACCCTATGGCTACACCTTC
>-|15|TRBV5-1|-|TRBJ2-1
CASSKGSSSYNEQFF
TGCGCCAGCAGCAAAGGTAGTAGCTCCTACAATGAGCAGTTCTTC
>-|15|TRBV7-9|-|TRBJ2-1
CASSLRGSSYNEQFF
TGTGCCAGCAGCTTGCGTGGGAGCTCCTACAATGAGCAGTTCTTC
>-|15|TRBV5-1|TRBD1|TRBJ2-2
CASSYGDSPTGELFF
TGCGCCAGCAGCTATGGGGACAGTCCCACCGGGGAGCTGTTTTTT
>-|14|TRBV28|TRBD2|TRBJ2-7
CASSLSSGSYEQYF
TGTGCCAGCAGTTTATCTAGCGGCTCCTACGAGCAGTACTTC
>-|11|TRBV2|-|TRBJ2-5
CASSREETQYF
TGTGCCAGCAGTAGAGAAGAGACCCAGTACTTC
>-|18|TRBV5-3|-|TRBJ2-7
CARSPGGASPPFVGEQYF
TGTGCCAGAAGCCCCGGCGGAGCGAGCCCTCCCTTCGTCGGCGAGCAGTACTTC
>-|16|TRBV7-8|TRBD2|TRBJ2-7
CASSLAVTSGRQGQYF
TGTGCCAGCAGCTTAGCGGTCACTAGCGGGAGGCAAGGGCAGTACTTC
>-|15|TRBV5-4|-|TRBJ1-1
CASTQGTSRGTEAFF
TGTGCCAGCACCCAGGGGACATCTAGGGGAACTGAAGCTTTCTTT
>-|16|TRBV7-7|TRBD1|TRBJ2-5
CASSLIGTGGGETQYF
TGTGCCAGCAGCTTAATTGGGACAGGGGGCGGAGAGACCCAGTACTTC
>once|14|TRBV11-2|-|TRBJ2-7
CASSTGHTWYEQYF
TGTGCCAGCAGCACCGGACATACCTGGTACGAGCAGTACTTC
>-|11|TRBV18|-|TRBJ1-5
CASSLPSPQHF
TGTGCCAGCTCACTTCCTTCGCCCCAGCATTTT
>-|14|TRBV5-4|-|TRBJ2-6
CASSRFSGANVLTF
TGTGCCAGCAGCCGATTTTCTGGGGCCAACGTCCTGACTTTC
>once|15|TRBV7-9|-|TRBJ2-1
CASSSAEWGYNEQFF
TGTGCCAGCAGCTCAGCCGAATGGGGATACAATGAGCAGTTCTTC
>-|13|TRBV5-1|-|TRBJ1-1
CASSPDPLTEAFF
TGCGCCAGCAGCCCCGACCCTCTCACTGAAGCTTTCTTT
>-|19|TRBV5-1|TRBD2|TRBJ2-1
CASSLTGLAGVRSYNEQFF
TGCGCCAGCAGCTTGACGGGACTAGCGGGAGTCCGGTCCTACAATGAGCAGTTCTTC
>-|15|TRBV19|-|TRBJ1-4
CASSNLSAINEKLFF
TGTGCCAGTAGTAACCTATCAGCGATTAATGAAAAACTGTTTTTT